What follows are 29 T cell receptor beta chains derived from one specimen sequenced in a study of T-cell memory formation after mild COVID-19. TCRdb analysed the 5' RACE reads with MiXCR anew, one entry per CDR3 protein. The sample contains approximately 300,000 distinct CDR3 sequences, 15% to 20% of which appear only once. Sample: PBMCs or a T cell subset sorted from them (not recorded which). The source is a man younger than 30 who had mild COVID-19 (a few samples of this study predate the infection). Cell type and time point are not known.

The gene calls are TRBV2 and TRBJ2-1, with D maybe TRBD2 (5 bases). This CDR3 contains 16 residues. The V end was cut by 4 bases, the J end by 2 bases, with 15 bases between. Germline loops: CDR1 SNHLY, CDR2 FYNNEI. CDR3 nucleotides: TGTGCCAGCAGTGGCAGGCGGGTCGCGGCCTACAATGAGCAGTTCTTC. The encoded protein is CASSGRRVAAYNEQFF.

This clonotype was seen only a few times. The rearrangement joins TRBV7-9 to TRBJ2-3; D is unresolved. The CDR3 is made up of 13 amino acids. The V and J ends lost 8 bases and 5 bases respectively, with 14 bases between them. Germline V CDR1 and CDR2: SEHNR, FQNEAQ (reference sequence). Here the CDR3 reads CASFLWTQDTQYF. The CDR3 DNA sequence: TGTGCCAGCTTCCTATGGACCCAAGATACGCAGTATTTT.

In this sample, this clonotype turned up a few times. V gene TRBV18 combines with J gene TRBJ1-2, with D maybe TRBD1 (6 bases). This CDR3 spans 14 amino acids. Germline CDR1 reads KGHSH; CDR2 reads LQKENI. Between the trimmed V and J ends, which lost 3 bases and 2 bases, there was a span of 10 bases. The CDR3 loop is CASSPSQGNYGYTF. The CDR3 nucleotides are TGTGCCAGCTCACCTTCCCAGGGGAACTATGGCTACACCTTC. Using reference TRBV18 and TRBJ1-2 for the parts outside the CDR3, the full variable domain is NAGVMQNPRHLVRRRGQEARLRCSPMKGHSHVYWYRQLPEEGLKFMVYLQKENIIDESGMPKERFSAEFPKEGPSILRIQQVVRGDSAAYFCASSPSQGNYGYTFGSGTRLTVV.

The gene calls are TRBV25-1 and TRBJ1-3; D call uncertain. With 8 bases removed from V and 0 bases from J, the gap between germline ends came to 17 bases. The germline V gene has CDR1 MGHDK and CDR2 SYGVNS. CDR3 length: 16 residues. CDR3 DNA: TGTGCCAGCGACGACGGTTACTCGAGCTCTGGAAACACCATATATTTT. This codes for CASDDGYSSSGNTIYF.

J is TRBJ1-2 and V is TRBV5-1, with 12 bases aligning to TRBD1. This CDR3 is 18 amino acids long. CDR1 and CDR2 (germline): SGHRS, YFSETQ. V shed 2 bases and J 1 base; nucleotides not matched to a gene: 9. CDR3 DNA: TGCGCCAGCAGCTTTGGGACAGGGGGCCAAATCAATAACTATGGCTACACCTTC. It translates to CASSFGTGGQINNYGYTF.

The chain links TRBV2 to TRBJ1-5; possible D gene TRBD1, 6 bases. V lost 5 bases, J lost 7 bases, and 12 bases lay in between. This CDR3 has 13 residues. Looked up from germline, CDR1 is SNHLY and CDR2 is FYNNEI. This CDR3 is CASSTQGLQPQHF. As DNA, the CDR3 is TGTGCCAGCAGTACACAGGGTTTACAGCCCCAGCATTTT.

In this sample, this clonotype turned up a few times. CDR3 loop: CASSLDRSNQPQHF. CDR3 DNA: TGTGCCAGCAGCCTCGACAGGAGCAATCAGCCCCAGCATTTT. This chain links TRBV12-3 or TRBV12-4 with TRBJ1-5, with D possibly being TRBD1 (6 bases). The CDR3 is made up of 14 amino acids. Trimming left V 6 bases short and J 1 base short, with 10 bases between.

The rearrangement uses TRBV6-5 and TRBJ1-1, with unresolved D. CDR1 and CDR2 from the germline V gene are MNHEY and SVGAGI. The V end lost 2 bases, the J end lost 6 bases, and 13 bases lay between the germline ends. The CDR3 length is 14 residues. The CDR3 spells CASSYKAVRAEAFF. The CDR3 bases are TGTGCCAGCAGTTACAAGGCGGTGAGGGCTGAAGCTTTCTTT.

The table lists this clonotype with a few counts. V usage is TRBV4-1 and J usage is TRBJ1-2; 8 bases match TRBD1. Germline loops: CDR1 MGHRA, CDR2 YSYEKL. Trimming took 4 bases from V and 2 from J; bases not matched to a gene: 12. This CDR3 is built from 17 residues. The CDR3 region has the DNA TGCGCCAGCAGCCCTTACAGGGGGGGTAGAATCAACTATGGCTACACCTTC. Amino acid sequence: CASSPYRGGRINYGYTF.

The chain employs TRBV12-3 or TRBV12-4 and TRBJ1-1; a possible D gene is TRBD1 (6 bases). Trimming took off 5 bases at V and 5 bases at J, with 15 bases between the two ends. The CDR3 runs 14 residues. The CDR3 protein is CASSPRGGQTEAFF. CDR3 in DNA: TGTGCCAGCAGTCCCCGGGGGGGGCAGACTGAAGCTTTCTTT.

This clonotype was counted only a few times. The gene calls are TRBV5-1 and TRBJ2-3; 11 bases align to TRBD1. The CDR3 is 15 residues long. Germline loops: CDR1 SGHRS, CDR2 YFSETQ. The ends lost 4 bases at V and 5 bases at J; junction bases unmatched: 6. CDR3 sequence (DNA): TGCGCCAGCAGCATTCGGACAGGGGGCCGAGATACGCAGTATTTT. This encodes CASSIRTGGRDTQYF.

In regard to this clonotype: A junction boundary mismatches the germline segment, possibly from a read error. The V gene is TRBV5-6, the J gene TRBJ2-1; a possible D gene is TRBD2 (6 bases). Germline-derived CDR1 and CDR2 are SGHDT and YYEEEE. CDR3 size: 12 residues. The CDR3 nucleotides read TGTGCCAGCAGGGGAGGCGGGAATGAGCGGTTCTTC. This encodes CASRGGGNERFF. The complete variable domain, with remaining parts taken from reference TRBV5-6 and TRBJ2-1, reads DAGVTQSPTHLIKTRGQQVTLRCSPKSGHDTVSWYQQALGQGPQFIFQYYEEEERQRGNFPDRFSGHQFPNYSSELNVNALLLGDSALYLCASRGGGNERFFGPGTRLTVL.

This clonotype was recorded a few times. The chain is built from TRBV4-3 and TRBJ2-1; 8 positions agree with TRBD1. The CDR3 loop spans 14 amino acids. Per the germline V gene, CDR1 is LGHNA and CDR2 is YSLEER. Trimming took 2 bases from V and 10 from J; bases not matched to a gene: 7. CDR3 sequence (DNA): TGCGCCAGCAGCCAAAGCCCAGGGGGCAGGGAGCAGTTCTTC. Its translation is CASSQSPGGREQFF.

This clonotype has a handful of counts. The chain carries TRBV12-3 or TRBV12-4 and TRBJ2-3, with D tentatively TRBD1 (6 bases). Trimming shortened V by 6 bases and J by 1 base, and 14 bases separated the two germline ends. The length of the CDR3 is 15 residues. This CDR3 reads CASSSQGYGTDTQYF. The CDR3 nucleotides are TGTGCCAGCAGCTCCCAGGGGTATGGCACAGATACGCAGTATTTT.

The CDR3 nucleotides are TGCAGTGCTAGATCCCCCAGCGGGGGGTTCTACAATGAGCAGTTCTTC. This gives the protein CSARSPSGGFYNEQFF. V and J are TRBV20-1 and TRBJ2-1; 9 bases map to TRBD2. The CDR3 totals 16 residues. CDR1 is DFQATT, CDR2 SNEGSKA, per germline (reference sequence). V lost 2 bases, J lost 3 bases, and 8 bases stayed unmatched.

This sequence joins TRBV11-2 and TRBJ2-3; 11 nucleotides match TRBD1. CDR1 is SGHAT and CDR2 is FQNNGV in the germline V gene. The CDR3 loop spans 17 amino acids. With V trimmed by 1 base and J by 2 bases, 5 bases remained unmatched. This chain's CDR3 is CASSLGGGQGATDTQYF. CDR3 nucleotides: TGTGCCAGCAGCTTAGGGGGTGGACAGGGGGCCACAGATACGCAGTATTTT.

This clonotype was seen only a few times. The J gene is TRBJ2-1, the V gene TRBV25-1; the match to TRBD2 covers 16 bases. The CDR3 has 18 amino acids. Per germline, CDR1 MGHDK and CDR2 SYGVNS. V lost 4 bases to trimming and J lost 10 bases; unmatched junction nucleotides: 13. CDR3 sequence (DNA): TGTGCCAGCAGTGGACCCGGGACTAGCGGGGGGGCCTTGTTCGAGCAGTTCTTC. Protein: CASSGPGTSGGALFEQFF. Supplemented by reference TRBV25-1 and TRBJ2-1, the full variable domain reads EADIYQTPRYLVIGTGKKITLECSQTMGHDKMYWYQQDPGMELHLIHYSYGVNSTEKGDLSSESTVSRIRTEHFPLTLESARPSHTSQYLCASSGPGTSGGALFEQFFGPGTRLTVL.

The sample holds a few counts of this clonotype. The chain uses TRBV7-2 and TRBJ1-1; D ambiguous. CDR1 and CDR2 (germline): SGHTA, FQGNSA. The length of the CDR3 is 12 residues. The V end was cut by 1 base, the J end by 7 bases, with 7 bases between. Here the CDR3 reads CASSLVRGEAFF. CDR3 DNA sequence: TGTGCCAGCAGCTTAGTTCGTGGTGAAGCTTTCTTT. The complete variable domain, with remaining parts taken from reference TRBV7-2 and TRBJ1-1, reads GAGVSQSPSNKVTEKGKDVELRCDPISGHTALYWYRQSLGQGLEFLIYFQGNSAPDKSGLPSDRFSAERTGGSVSTLTIQRTQQEDSAVYLCASSLVRGEAFFGQGTRLTVV.

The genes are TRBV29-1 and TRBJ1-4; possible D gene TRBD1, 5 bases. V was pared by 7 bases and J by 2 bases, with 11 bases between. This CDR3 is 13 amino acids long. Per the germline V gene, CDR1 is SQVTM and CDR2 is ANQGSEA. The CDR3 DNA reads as TGCAGCGCCGGGACCGCTACTAATGAAAAACTGTTTTTT. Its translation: CSAGTATNEKLFF.

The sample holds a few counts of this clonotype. CDR3 loop: CASSYSPDRVTGELFF. The CDR3 DNA is TGTGCCAGCAGTTACTCGCCGGACAGGGTTACCGGGGAGCTGTTTTTT. The V gene is TRBV6-2 or TRBV6-3, the J gene TRBJ2-2, with 8 bases aligning to TRBD1. Germline V gene lookup returns CDR1 MNHEY and CDR2 SVGEGT. The CDR3 loop spans 16 amino acids. J gave up 5 bases and V 0 bases, and 5 bases lay outside the gene matches.

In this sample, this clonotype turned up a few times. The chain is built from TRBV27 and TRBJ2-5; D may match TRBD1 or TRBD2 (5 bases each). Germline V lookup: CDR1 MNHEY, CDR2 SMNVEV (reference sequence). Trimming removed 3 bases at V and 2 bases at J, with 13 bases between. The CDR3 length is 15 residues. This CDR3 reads CASSLGPRPQETQYF. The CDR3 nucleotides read TGTGCCAGCAGTTTGGGACCGAGACCGCAAGAGACCCAGTACTTC.

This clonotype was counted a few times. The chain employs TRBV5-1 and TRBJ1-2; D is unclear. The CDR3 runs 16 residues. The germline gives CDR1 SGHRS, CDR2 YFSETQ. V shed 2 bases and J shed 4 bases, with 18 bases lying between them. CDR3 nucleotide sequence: TGCGCCAGCAGCTTTGGTCAAAGATCCCCTCTCTATGGCTACACCTTC. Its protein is CASSFGQRSPLYGYTF.

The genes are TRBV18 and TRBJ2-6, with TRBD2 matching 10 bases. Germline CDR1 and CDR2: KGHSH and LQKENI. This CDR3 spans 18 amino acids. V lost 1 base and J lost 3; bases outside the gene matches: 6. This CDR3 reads CASSPQRGGRFGANVLTF. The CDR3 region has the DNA TGTGCCAGCTCACCACAGCGGGGGGGCCGCTTTGGGGCCAACGTCCTGACTTTC.

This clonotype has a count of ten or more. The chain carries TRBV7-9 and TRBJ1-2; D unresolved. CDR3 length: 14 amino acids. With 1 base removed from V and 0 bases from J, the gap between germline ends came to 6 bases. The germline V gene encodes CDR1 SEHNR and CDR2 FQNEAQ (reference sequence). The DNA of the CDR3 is TGTGCCAGCAGCTTAGGGGCAGCTAACTATGGCTACACCTTC. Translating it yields CASSLGAANYGYTF.

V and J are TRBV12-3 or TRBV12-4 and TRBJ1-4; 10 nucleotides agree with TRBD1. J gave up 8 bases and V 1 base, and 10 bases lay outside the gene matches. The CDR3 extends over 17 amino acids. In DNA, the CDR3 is TGTGCCAGCAGTTTAGAGACAGGGGGCGTTTATGGAGAAAAACTGTTTTTT. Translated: CASSLETGGVYGEKLFF.

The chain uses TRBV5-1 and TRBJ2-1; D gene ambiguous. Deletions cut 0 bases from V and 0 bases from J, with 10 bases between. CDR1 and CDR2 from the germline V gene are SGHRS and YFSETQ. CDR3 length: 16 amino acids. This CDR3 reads CASSLAGQNSYNEQFF. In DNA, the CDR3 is TGCGCCAGCAGCTTGGCCGGGCAGAACTCCTACAATGAGCAGTTCTTC.

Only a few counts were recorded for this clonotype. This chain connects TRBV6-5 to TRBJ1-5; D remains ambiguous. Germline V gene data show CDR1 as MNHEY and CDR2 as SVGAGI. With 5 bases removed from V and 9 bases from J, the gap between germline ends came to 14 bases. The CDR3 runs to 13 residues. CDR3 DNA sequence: TGTGCCAGCAGTCTCCGGGCCGAGCGGCCCCAGCATTTT. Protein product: CASSLRAERPQHF.

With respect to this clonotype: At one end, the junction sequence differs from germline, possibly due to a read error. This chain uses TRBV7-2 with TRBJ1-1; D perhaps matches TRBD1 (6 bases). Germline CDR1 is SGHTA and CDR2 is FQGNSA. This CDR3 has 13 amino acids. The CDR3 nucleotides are TGTGCCAGCAGCGTTGACAGGTTCACTGAATCTTTCTTT. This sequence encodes CASSVDRFTESFF.

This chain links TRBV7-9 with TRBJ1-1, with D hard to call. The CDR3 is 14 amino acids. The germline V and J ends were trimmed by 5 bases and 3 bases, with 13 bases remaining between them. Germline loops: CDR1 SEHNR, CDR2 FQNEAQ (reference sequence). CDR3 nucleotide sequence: TGTGCCAGCAGCCGGTCGTCGGCGGACACTGAAGCTTTCTTT. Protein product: CASSRSSADTEAFF. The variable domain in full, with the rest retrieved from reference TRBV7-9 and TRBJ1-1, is DTGVSQNPRHKITKRGQNVTFRCDPISEHNRLYWYRQTLGQGPEFLTYFQNEAQLEKSRLLSDRFSAERPKGSFSTLEIQRTEQGDSAMYLCASSRSSADTEAFFGQGTRLTVV.